The 8 T cell receptor beta chains listed next were all sequenced from one sample in a study of T cell changes during pregnancy in multiple sclerosis. The data were produced by immunoSEQ multiplex PCR, yet TCRdb's version contains in-frame clones alone and is incomplete. The data contain about 56,000 clones, 89% of them singletons. This specimen was peripheral blood, taken after pregnancy. These TCRs come from a female donor with multiple sclerosis, enrolled in a pregnancy study.

This chain joins TRBV28 and TRBJ1-1; TRBD1 is a possible D gene (5 bases). This CDR3 spans 13 amino acids. The germline V and J ends were trimmed by 2 bases and 3 bases, with 7 bases remaining between them. CDR1 and CDR2 from the germline V gene are MDHEN and SYDVKM. The CDR3 loop is CASSLDSYTEAFF. CDR3 DNA: TGTGCCAGCAGTTTAGACAGTTACACTGAAGCTTTCTTT.

The chain has TRBV28 and TRBJ1-4; 10 positions match TRBD1. Germline CDR1 is MDHEN and CDR2 is SYDVKM. This CDR3 contains 16 residues. After removal of 4 bases from V and 8 bases from J, the junction contained 10 bases not matched to a gene. CDR3: CASSSTWDRGREKLFF. CDR3 sequence (DNA): TGTGCCAGCAGTTCAACGTGGGACAGGGGCCGGGAAAAACTGTTTTTT.

The chain joins TRBV4-1 to TRBJ1-1; TRBD1 is a possible D gene (5 bases). The CDR3 is 14 amino acids. V was trimmed by 3 bases and J by 4 bases, leaving 12 bases between them. Germline assignment: CDR1 MGHRA and CDR2 YSYEKL. The CDR3: CASSQQGKITEAFF. DNA of the CDR3: TGCGCCAGCAGCCAGCAGGGTAAAATCACTGAAGCTTTCTTT.

The chain uses TRBV6-1 and TRBJ2-3; 15 nucleotides match TRBD2. V lost 4 bases, J lost 1 base, and 3 bases stayed unmatched. Germline V gene lookup returns CDR1 MNHNS and CDR2 SASEGT. The CDR3 extends over 17 amino acids. The CDR3 protein is CASSVGLAGGGTDTQYF. The CDR3, as DNA: TGTGCCAGCAGTGTCGGACTAGCGGGGGGGGGCACAGATACGCAGTATTTT.

The genes are TRBV7-6 and TRBJ2-2; TRBD1 might be the D (6 bases). V shed 5 bases and J shed 0 bases, with 13 bases lying between them. CDR1 is SGHVS, CDR2 FNYEAQ, per germline. This CDR3 comprises 16 residues. CDR3 region: CASSPIRGPNTGELFF. The CDR3 DNA is TGTGCCAGCAGCCCGATCAGGGGCCCGAACACCGGGGAGCTGTTTTTT.

This chain joins TRBV29-1 and TRBJ2-3, with 14 bases fitting TRBD2. V gave up 5 bases and J gave up 2 bases; unmatched junction bases: 9. This CDR3 has 17 residues. CDR1 is SQVTM, CDR2 ANQGSEA, per germline. As DNA, the CDR3 is TGCAGCGTTCGCGGGACTAGCGGGGGAGGTGACACAGATACGCAGTATTTT. Protein: CSVRGTSGGGDTDTQYF.

The chain carries TRBV27 and TRBJ1-2, with unresolved D. The germline V and J ends were trimmed by 0 bases and 2 bases, with 10 bases remaining between them. CDR1 is MNHEY, CDR2 SMNVEV, per germline (reference sequence). This CDR3 is 15 amino acids long. CDR3 bases: TGTGCCAGCAGTTTATCGGCAGGCCCCAACTATGGCTACACCTTC. It specifies CASSLSAGPNYGYTF.

This clone has more than one count but fewer than ten. The V gene is TRBV5-6, the J gene TRBJ1-6; 9 nucleotides line up with TRBD1. Germline-derived CDR1 and CDR2 are SGHDT and YYEEEE. This CDR3 is built from 15 residues. The V segment lost 3 bases and the J segment 9 bases; nucleotides outside the gene matches: 7. CDR3 coding DNA: TGTGCCAGCAGCTCGACCGGGACAGGGCGTTCACCCCTCCACTTT. Translating gives CASSSTGTGRSPLHF.